The rows below give T cell receptor beta chains drawn from one sample of a study of OX40 agonist ivuxolimab in advanced cancers. Sequenced by immunoSEQ multiplex PCR; TCRdb stores in-frame clones only, minus some. The top ten clones hold roughly 4% of a sample with about 43,000 clones, roughly 80% of them seen once. Sample: CD4+ or CD8+ T cells sorted from blood, taken in a trial of the OX40 agonist ivuxolimab. Every receptor here comes from an adult with an advanced solid tumor such as melanoma, head and neck, liver or kidney cancer. Both conserved end residues are part of each CDR3. Each record gives: clone size, J gene, D gene, V gene, CDR3 DNA, CDR3 protein. A D gene is named only where the DNA matches it firmly. Clone size is shown for a subset of rows, as once, few, many or a class of expanded clone.

>-|TRBJ1-2|-|TRBV15
TGTGCCACCAGCAGAGACGACAGGAAGGGGCGGTCGGATGGCTACACCTTC
CATSRDDRKGRSDGYTF
>-|TRBJ1-4|-|TRBV9
TGTGCCAGCAGCGTAGCAGGGAATGTAAATGAAAAACTGTTTTTT
CASSVAGNVNEKLFF
>-|TRBJ2-3|-|TRBV7-2
TGTGCCAGCACCCTATCGAGGGATACGCAGTATTTT
CASTLSRDTQYF
>-|TRBJ1-2|-|TRBV28
TGTGCCAGCAGTTTTCCCTATGGCTACACCTTC
CASSFPYGYTF
>-|TRBJ2-1|-|TRBV7-6
TGTGCCAGCAGCTTAGGGTCCTCCTACAATGAGCAGTTCTTC
CASSLGSSYNEQFF
>-|TRBJ2-5|TRBD1|TRBV7-2
TGTGCCAGCAGCCGGGACAGGGGACAAGAGACCCAGTACTTC
CASSRDRGQETQYF
>-|TRBJ2-2|TRBD2|TRBV9
TGTGCCAGCAGCGGACTTAGCGGGAGGGGGGCCGGGGAGCTGTTTTTT
CASSGLSGRGAGELFF
>-|TRBJ2-1|-|TRBV21-1
TGTGCCAGCAGCAAAAGGATACAGAGAGCAATCAATGAGCAGTTCTTC
CASSKRIQRAINEQFF
>-|TRBJ2-1|TRBD2|TRBV5-1
TGCGCCAGCAGCTTTACCTTACCAGGGACTAGCTTCGATGAGCAGTTCTTC
CASSFTLPGTSFDEQFF
>-|TRBJ1-1|-|TRBV7-2
TGTGCCAGCAGCCGGACCTCTCAAGGGACTGAAGCTTTCTTT
CASSRTSQGTEAFF
>-|TRBJ1-5|TRBD1|TRBV27
TGTGCCAGCAGTCTCCAGGGGGCTGCAAATCAGCCCCAGCATTTT
CASSLQGAANQPQHF
>-|TRBJ2-3|TRBD1|TRBV2
TGTGCCAGCTCGACAGGGGGTGGCACAGATACGCAGTATTTT
CASSTGGGTDTQYF
>-|TRBJ1-1|-|TRBV11-2
TGTGCCAGCAGCTTAGAACAATCTGAAGCTTTCTTT
CASSLEQSEAFF
>-|TRBJ2-3|TRBD1|TRBV5-6
TGTGCCAGCAGCTTTAGGACAGGGGGTGAGACAGATACGCAGTATTTT
CASSFRTGGETDTQYF
>-|TRBJ2-1|-|TRBV6-4
TGTGCCAGCAGTGACTCTAGCACCCGAGGCGGTGAGCAGTTCTTC
CASSDSSTRGGEQFF
>-|TRBJ1-2|TRBD1|TRBV5-5
TGTGCCAGCAGCTCCTTTTCCTCCCTCAGGGGGGGAGGCTATGGCTACACCTTC
CASSSFSSLRGGGYGYTF
>-|TRBJ2-1|-|TRBV19
TGTGCCAGTAGCCGCTACCCCTCTGGGGGAGGCTCCTACAATGAGCAGTTCTTC
CASSRYPSGGGSYNEQFF
>once|TRBJ1-2|-|TRBV7-2
TGTGCCAGCAGCTTTGGAGGCAGGGATAACTATGGCTACACCTTC
CASSFGGRDNYGYTF
>-|TRBJ2-3|TRBD2|TRBV5-1
TGCGCCAGCGCTATAGCGGGAGTCACAGATACGCAGTATTTT
CASAIAGVTDTQYF
>-|TRBJ1-2|-|TRBV7-2
TGTGCCAGCAGCCCTCAGGGACGTGGCTACACCTTC
CASSPQGRGYTF
>-|TRBJ2-2|-|TRBV4-2
TGTGCCAGCAGCGGGGTTGGCATCCCCCTAGTCGGGGAGCTGTTTTTT
CASSGVGIPLVGELFF
>-|TRBJ2-5|TRBD1|TRBV7-2
TGTGCCAGCAGCCGGACAGGGCAAGAGACCCAGTACTTC
CASSRTGQETQYF
>-|TRBJ1-2|TRBD1|TRBV19
TGTGCCAGTAGTAGGGGACAGGGCAACGGAGGCTACACCTTC
CASSRGQGNGGYTF
>-|TRBJ1-2|TRBD1|TRBV18
TGTGCCAGCTCTCCCGGGACAGGCGCCTATGGCTACACCTTC
CASSPGTGAYGYTF
>-|TRBJ2-3|TRBD2|TRBV5-1
TGCGCCAGCAGCTTGGGAGGCGGCGGGGGGGCCAGGGATACGCAGTATTTT
CASSLGGGGGARDTQYF
>-|TRBJ2-2|-|TRBV6-6
TGTGCCAGCAGGAACCTTTGGACCGCGAACACCGGGGAGCTGTTTTTT
CASRNLWTANTGELFF
>few|TRBJ2-1|-|TRBV7-7
TGTGCCAGCAGCTTGTCAGGCCACAATGAGCAGTTCTTC
CASSLSGHNEQFF
>-|TRBJ2-6|-|TRBV4-1
TGCGCCAGCAGCCAAGATGGCAGGACTGGGGCCAACGTCCTGACTTTC
CASSQDGRTGANVLTF
>-|TRBJ2-2|-|TRBV4-3
TGCGCCAGCAGCCGAGAACCCCCAAGGAGCACCGGGGAGCTGTTTTTT
CASSREPPRSTGELFF
>few|TRBJ2-7|-|TRBV6-5
TGTGCCACCAATCGTCAGGGTAACTCCTACGAGCAGTACTTC
CATNRQGNSYEQYF
>once|TRBJ2-7|TRBD2|TRBV7-9
TGTGCCAGCAGCCGGCGCGGGGGTCTGAGCTCCTACGAGCAGTACTTC
CASSRRGGLSSYEQYF
>-|TRBJ2-6|-|TRBV5-1
TGCGCCAGCAGTTGGGGATCAGGGGCCAACGTCCTGACTTTC
CASSWGSGANVLTF
>-|TRBJ1-6|TRBD1|TRBV28
TGTGCCAGCAGCCTCCCAGACAGGGTTGGGTCACCCCTCCACTTT
CASSLPDRVGSPLHF
>-|TRBJ1-1|-|TRBV7-6
TGTGCCAGCAGCTTAAACCTCAAGAACACTGAAGCTTTCTTT
CASSLNLKNTEAFF
>-|TRBJ2-7|-|TRBV7-2
TGTGCCAGCAGCCTTAGCGGTTCCAGGAGCTCCTACGAGCAGTACTTC
CASSLSGSRSSYEQYF
>-|TRBJ2-1|-|TRBV7-9
TGTGCCAGCAGACCGACAGCAGAGCAGTTCTTC
CASRPTAEQFF
>-|TRBJ1-6|-|TRBV4-1
TGCGCCAGCAGGGGGCCCGGGGGTAATTCACCCCTCCACTTT
CASRGPGGNSPLHF
>few|TRBJ1-6|-|TRBV5-1
TGCGCCAGCAGGGGAACAGGAGATTCACCCCTCCACTTT
CASRGTGDSPLHF
>-|TRBJ1-1|-|TRBV7-8
TGTGCCAGCAGCTTAGGTGGGACCCAGAACACTGAAGCTTTCTTT
CASSLGGTQNTEAFF
>-|TRBJ2-3|TRBD2|TRBV4-2
TGTGCCAGCAGCCAACCCGGACTAGAGGGCACAGATACGCAGTATTTT
CASSQPGLEGTDTQYF
>-|TRBJ2-7|-|TRBV5-1
TGCGCCAGCAGCTTGGATCCGGGGGTCTCCTACGAGCAGTACTTC
CASSLDPGVSYEQYF
>-|TRBJ1-1|TRBD1|TRBV7-3
TGTGCCAGCAGCTTAACTGGACAGGGAACGTTGAACACTGAAGCTTTCTTT
CASSLTGQGTLNTEAFF
>-|TRBJ2-3|-|TRBV7-9
TGTGCCAGCAGCCCATCCCCCCAGGGACGGGGCACAGATACGCAGTATTTT
CASSPSPQGRGTDTQYF
>-|TRBJ1-5|-|TRBV6-1
TGTGCCAGCAGTATGGGGAGCGGCAATCAGCCCCAGCATTTT
CASSMGSGNQPQHF
>-|TRBJ2-7|TRBD2|TRBV4-2
TGTGCCAGCAGCCAAGGAATTGTACCGGGAGGGCACGAGCAGTACTTC
CASSQGIVPGGHEQYF
>once|TRBJ2-7|-|TRBV6-5
TGTGCCAGCAGCGGCAGCTCCTACGAGCAGTACTTC
CASSGSSYEQYF
>-|TRBJ2-3|-|TRBV30
TGTGCCTGGAGCAGAAAAGGGTTGGGGGCAGATACGCAGTATTTT
CAWSRKGLGADTQYF
>-|TRBJ1-1|-|TRBV2
TGTGCCAGCAGTGAGCCGGTAAACACTGAAGCTTTCTTT
CASSEPVNTEAFF
>-|TRBJ2-1|TRBD2|TRBV4-2
TGTGCCAGCAGCCAAGTGGCTAGCGGGAGCACTGAGCAGTTCTTC
CASSQVASGSTEQFF
>-|TRBJ2-5|TRBD1|TRBV19
TGTGCCAGTAGTATAACCGGATTGACAGGGGGCGCCGAGACCCAGTACTTC
CASSITGLTGGAETQYF